This TCR beta chain was captured in a study of T cells after yellow fever vaccination. Overall study findings and caveats: Abundant clonotypes from the bulk population could contaminate FACS-sorted repertoires. A small proportion of clonotypes was detected in both the CD4 and CD8 compartments.

Production of TCR cDNA was by 5'RACE template switching, which also added a universal primer site and UMIs. TCRdb reprocessed the 5' RACE reads via MiXCR and lists one record per CDR3 protein. The top ten clones hold 14% to 15% of a sample with about 630,000 distinct CDR3 sequences, more than 9% of them seen once. This clonotype turned up a few times. No antigen is known for it. This clonotype originated in a man aged 25-45 years who received the YFV17D yellow fever vaccine. This material consisted of PBMCs, taken on the day of the yellow fever booster vaccination.

DNA of the CDR3: TGTGCCAGCAGCTCAACACCGGGACTAGCGGGAGGTGAGCAGTTCTTC. Translating gives CASSSTPGLAGGEQFF. The genes are TRBV11-2 and TRBJ2-1, with 15 bases lining up with TRBD2. J was trimmed by 9 bases and V by 4 bases; bases with no gene match: 7. The length of the CDR3 is 16 residues. The germline gives CDR1 SGHAT, CDR2 FQNNGV.